The TCR beta chain under discussion was sequenced for a study of blood T cell repertoires in COVID-19. Turning to the study itself: Specimens from acute and convalescent COVID-19 originated in the United States, Italy and Spain. PBMCs, B-cell-depleted T cells, or T cells were the source of the cDNA or gDNA that made up the material.

Trimming cost V 8 bases and J 8 bases; bases outside gene matches: 8. Germline CDR1 is LNHDA and CDR2 is SQIVND (reference sequence). The CDR3 totals 13 residues. Per the original methods: Amplifying reference gene primers gave estimates of nucleated cell counts. Generated by immunoSEQ multiplex PCR, the TCRdb table keeps only in-frame clones and is missing some. From that table come the V and J calls and clone size; the DNA was used to work out D and trimming. This table holds about 150,000 clones, roughly 90% found once. Sequences were obtained from peripheral blood. The sequence was collected from a man over 45 with acute or convalescent COVID-19. The V call is TRBV19, the J call TRBJ2-1, with 8 positions matching TRBD2. CDR3 nucleotide sequence: TGTGCCAGTTCTCGGCGGGGGGTTTATGAGCAGTTCTTC. It encodes CASSRRGVYEQFF.